This T cell receptor beta chain was recorded in a study of shared clonotypes between healthy human individuals. General study findings and limits: Inspection by rarefaction showed sorted-subset sequencing to be incomplete despite large depth.

TCRdb's copy holds only in-frame clones and misses some; the assay was immunoSEQ multiplex PCR. The table lists approximately 2.4 million clones, around 95% of them singletons, with around 0.13% in the top ten. This clone was detected once. No antigen is known for it. V lost 8 bases and J lost 3; bases outside the gene matches: 5. There are 15 residues in the CDR3. The germline CDR1 and CDR2 sequences are LNHDA and SQIVND (reference sequence). The V and J genes are TRBV19 and TRBJ2-1; the match to TRBD2 covers 12 bases. The clonotype was recovered from a man aged 18 to 29 in good health. Sequenced input: naive CD4+ T cells sorted from blood. Subset meaning: CD45RA+ positively selected. The DNA for the CDR3 is TGTGCCAGTGGTGTACTAGCGGGGGGCTACAATGAGCAGTTCTTC. Translation: CASGVLAGGYNEQFF.